Given below is one T cell receptor beta chain in context. TCRdb keeps only in-frame clones here, not all; method: immunoSEQ multiplex PCR. The repertoire holds tens of thousands of clones, roughly 91% seen once, with about 0.32% in the top ten. These data belong to a study of OX40 agonist ivuxolimab in advanced cancers. Overall study: An agonistic human IgG2 monoclonal antibody against OX40 (CD134) was given.

Unmatched junction bases numbered 14, after V lost 5 bases and J lost 4 bases. Per the germline V gene, CDR1 is MDHEN and CDR2 is SYDVKM. The CDR3 loop spans 17 amino acids. The input for sequencing was CD4+ or CD8+ T cells sorted from blood, taken in a trial of the OX40 agonist ivuxolimab. The clonotype comes from an adult with an advanced solid tumor such as melanoma, head and neck, liver or kidney cancer. The chain links TRBV28 to TRBJ1-3, with TRBD1 identical over 7 bases. The CDR3: CASSQPSGQLMGNTIYF. CDR3 sequence (DNA): TGTGCCAGCAGTCAGCCCTCGGGACAGCTAATGGGAAACACCATATATTTT.